This T cell receptor (beta chain) was retrieved from a study of blood T cell repertoires in COVID-19. Study overall: Acute and convalescent COVID-19 samples came from the United States, Italy and Spain. The cDNA or gDNA used as material had been derived from T cells, B-cell-depleted T cells, or PBMCs.

In the original analysis: The authors estimated nucleated cell counts from reference gene primer amplification. The protocol was immunoSEQ multiplex PCR, while the TCRdb copy is restricted to in-frame clones and leaves out a portion. That table supplies the V and J calls and clone size; D and trimming were determined from the DNA. Found here are 52,000 or so clones, approximately 85% of them singletons; the top ten hold about 12%. The V gene's germline CDR1 is SQVTM and CDR2 ANQGSEA. The CDR3 covers 17 residues. Germline trimming cut 4 bases from V and 4 bases from J; bases unmatched to any gene: 13.

The chain carries TRBV29-1 and TRBJ2-2; 9 bases line up with TRBD1. Source material: peripheral blood. The source of this sequence is a human donor in a cohort sampled during active COVID-19. The CDR3 DNA reads as TGCAGCGTTGTTAGGACAGGGGCTTTGGGAAGCACCGGGGAGCTGTTTTTT. This gives the protein CSVVRTGALGSTGELFF.